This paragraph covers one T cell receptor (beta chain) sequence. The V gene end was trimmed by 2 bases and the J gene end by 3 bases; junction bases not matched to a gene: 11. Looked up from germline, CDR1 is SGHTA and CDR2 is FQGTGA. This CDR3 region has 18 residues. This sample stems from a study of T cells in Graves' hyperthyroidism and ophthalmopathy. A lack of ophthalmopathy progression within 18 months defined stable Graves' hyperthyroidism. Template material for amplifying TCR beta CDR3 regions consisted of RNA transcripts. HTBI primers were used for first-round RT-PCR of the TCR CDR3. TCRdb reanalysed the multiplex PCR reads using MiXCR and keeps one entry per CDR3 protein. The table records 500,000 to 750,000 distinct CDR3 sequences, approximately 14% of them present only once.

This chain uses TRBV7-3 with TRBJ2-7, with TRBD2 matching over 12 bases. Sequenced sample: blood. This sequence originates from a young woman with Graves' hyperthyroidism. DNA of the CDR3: TGTGCCAGCAGCTTAGTCGGTGTGGGGACTAGCGGGCACTACGAGCAGTACTTC. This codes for CASSLVGVGTSGHYEQYF.